A selection of T cell receptor beta chains follows, all from one sample in a study of shared clonotypes between healthy human individuals. The data were produced by immunoSEQ multiplex PCR, yet TCRdb's version contains in-frame clones alone and is incomplete. The sample gives some 350,000 clones, around 74% of which show up once; approximately 10% is in the top ten. What was sequenced was memory CD4+ T cells sorted from blood. The receptor set was obtained from a man in his thirties or forties in good health. Each CDR3 is given with its conserved first and last residue. A D gene is named only where the DNA matches it firmly. The size field is filled for only some rows; it gives once, few, many or a size class.

j_call v_call d_call clone_size cdr3_length cdr3_nt cdr3_aa
TRBJ2-2 TRBV7-9 . . 17 TGTGCCAGCAGCCCAGGGAGGAGAGGGGCCCTTACCGGGGAGCTGTTTTTT CASSPGRRGALTGELFF
TRBJ1-5 TRBV28 . few 15 TGTGCCAGCAGTTTATTGGACCAGTTCAATCAGCCCCAGCATTTT CASSLLDQFNQPQHF
TRBJ1-1 TRBV6-6 TRBD1 . 14 TGTGCCAGCAGTTTCCGACAGGGGAACACTGAAGCTTTCTTT CASSFRQGNTEAFF
TRBJ2-3 TRBV6-6 TRBD2 . 16 TGTGCCAGCAGCTCCTCTGCGGGAGCGGGCACAGATACGCAGTATTTT CASSSSAGAGTDTQYF
TRBJ1-1 TRBV2 . . 13 TGTGCCAGCAGTGAGATCCTGAACACTGAAGCTTTCTTT CASSEILNTEAFF
TRBJ2-7 TRBV15 TRBD2 . 16 TGTGCCACCAGCAGAGACGCGGGAGATACGTCCTACGAGCAGTACTTC CATSRDAGDTSYEQYF
TRBJ1-2 TRBV19 . . 16 TGTGCCAGTAGAGGAGCTGGGACGGTGGGCAACTATGGCTACACCTTC CASRGAGTVGNYGYTF
TRBJ2-3 TRBV18 TRBD1 . 14 TGTGCCAGCTCACCGGGACAGGGGGCAGATACGCAGTATTTT CASSPGQGADTQYF
TRBJ1-2 TRBV13 . . 16 TGTGCCAGCAGCTTATCGGTGTCAGTTGGACTCTATGGCTACACCTTC CASSLSVSVGLYGYTF
TRBJ2-4 TRBV11-2 . . 14 TGTGCCAGCAGCTTAGTCGGCGGTGTTGACATTCAGTACTTC CASSLVGGVDIQYF
TRBJ1-5 TRBV12-1 . once 18 TGTGCCAGCAGCTTTGCTTCAACTGATGACAAGTTAAATCAGCCCCAGCATTTT CASSFASTDDKLNQPQHF
TRBJ2-7 TRBV5-4 . once 16 TGTGCCAGCAGCAAACCCGGGACACATGCCTCCTACGAGCAGTACTTC CASSKPGTHASYEQYF
TRBJ2-7 TRBV29-1 . many 11 TGCAGCGTTGGGACAGTCTACGAGCAGTACTTC CSVGTVYEQYF
TRBJ2-5 TRBV10-3 TRBD2 . 19 TGTGCCATCAGTGACCTTCCGGGACTAGCGGGAGAGGACCAAGAGACCCAGTACTTC CAISDLPGLAGEDQETQYF
TRBJ2-2 TRBV28 . once 16 TGTGCCAGCGGGCCCTCAGAGGGGGGGCCAACCGGGGAGCTGTTTTTT CASGPSEGGPTGELFF
TRBJ2-3 TRBV9 . . 15 TGTGCCAGCAGCGAGACTAGGATAGTGGGAGATACGCAGTATTTT CASSETRIVGDTQYF
TRBJ2-7 TRBV21-1 . . 14 TGTGCCAGTCGCCTGCGGAGACTAGCGGGCGAGCAGTACTTC CASRLRRLAGEQYF
TRBJ2-5 TRBV5-1 . . 16 TGCGCCAGCAGCTTGTCCCCCGGGGGCACAGGAGAGACCCAGTACTTC CASSLSPGGTGETQYF
TRBJ2-7 TRBV7-3 . once 13 TGTGCCAGCAGCTTGGTTCATCGCGGCGAGCAGTACTTC CASSLVHRGEQYF
TRBJ1-1 TRBV30 . . 12 TGTGCCTGGAGCGCCGACTACACTGAAGCTTTCTTT CAWSADYTEAFF
TRBJ2-7 TRBV5-1 TRBD2 . 15 TGCGCCAGCAGCTCCGGGACTAGCGGGACCTACGAGCAGTACTTC CASSSGTSGTYEQYF
TRBJ2-7 TRBV15 TRBD2 few 16 TGTGCCACCAGCCCTCGGGGGGGTATTTTCGACAACGAGCAGTACTTC CATSPRGGIFDNEQYF
TRBJ2-5 TRBV15 . . 14 TGTGCCACCAGCAGAGATCACCACCAAGGAGCCCAGTACTTC CATSRDHHQGAQYF
TRBJ1-5 TRBV18 . . 15 TGTGCCAGCTCACCTGGTTCGAATAGCAATCAGCCCCAGCATTTT CASSPGSNSNQPQHF
TRBJ1-1 TRBV10-3 . . 13 TGTGCCATCAGGGAGGGGTCGAGGACTGAAGCTTTCTTT CAIREGSRTEAFF
TRBJ1-4 TRBV5-1 . . 15 TGCGCCAGCAGCCCACAGAGCACAACTAATGAAAAACTGTTTTTT CASSPQSTTNEKLFF
TRBJ2-3 TRBV20-1 . . 10 TGCAGTGCTAGTTCGGATACGCAGTATTTT CSASSDTQYF
TRBJ2-7 TRBV19 . . 11 TGTGCCAGTAGTAGGAGAATCCCTCAGTACTTC CASSRRIPQYF
TRBJ2-3 TRBV18 TRBD2 once 18 TGTGCCAGCTCATCCGGGCAACTAGCGGGAGTTTTCACAGATACGCAGTATTTT CASSSGQLAGVFTDTQYF
TRBJ2-6 TRBV27 . few 15 TGTGCCAGCAGTTCCAGGGGTTCTGGGGCCAACGTCCTGACTTTC CASSSRGSGANVLTF
TRBJ2-1 TRBV25-1 . . 14 TGTGCCAGCAGCGGGGGCATCTCCTACAATGAGCAGTTCTTC CASSGGISYNEQFF
TRBJ2-5 TRBV2 TRBD2 . 15 TGTGCCAGCAGGGAGCTAGCGGGAGCCCAAGAGACCCAGTACTTC CASRELAGAQETQYF
TRBJ2-7 TRBV18 TRBD2 . 15 TGTGCCAGCTCAGATGGGACTAGCGGGAACCCCGAGCAGTACTTC CASSDGTSGNPEQYF
TRBJ2-1 TRBV15 TRBD2 . 16 TGTGCCACCAGCAGATGGACTAGCGGGAAAAACAATGAGCAGTTCTTC CATSRWTSGKNNEQFF
TRBJ2-7 TRBV27 . . 15 TGTGCCAGCAGTTTATACGGGATAAGGGACTACGAGCAGTACTTC CASSLYGIRDYEQYF
TRBJ1-4 TRBV28 . . 13 TGTGCCAGCAGAGTCGGGGGAAGGGAAAAACTGTTTTTT CASRVGGREKLFF
TRBJ1-4 TRBV6-1 . few 13 TGTGCCAGCAGTGAAGAGCGGAATGAAAAACTGTTTTTT CASSEERNEKLFF
TRBJ1-3 TRBV5-4 . . 12 TGTGCCAGCAGCTTCTCAGGAAACACCATATATTTT CASSFSGNTIYF
TRBJ1-1 TRBV19 . . 11 TGTGCCAGTATGGTCTTGACTGAAGCTTTCTTT CASMVLTEAFF
TRBJ2-7 TRBV20-1 . . 11 TGCAGTGCTCCGACTACGGCCGAGCAGTACTTC CSAPTTAEQYF
TRBJ2-1 TRBV2 . . 14 TGTGCCAGCAGCTACTCTAGCGGACAGGGCGAGCAGTTCTTC CASSYSSGQGEQFF
TRBJ2-1 TRBV28 . . 14 TGTGCCAGCAGAAATAGCGGCACCTACAATGAGCAGTTCTTC CASRNSGTYNEQFF
TRBJ2-5 TRBV19 . . 15 TGTGCCAGTAGTACGGGACCGGGGGTCGGAGAGACCCAGTACTTC CASSTGPGVGETQYF
TRBJ1-1 TRBV7-9 . few 14 TGTGCCAGCAGTTCACAGACTTCGAACACTGAAGCTTTCTTT CASSSQTSNTEAFF
TRBJ1-3 TRBV25-1 TRBD1 . 14 TGTGCCAGCAGGGACAGGCTCTCTGGAAACACCATATATTTT CASRDRLSGNTIYF